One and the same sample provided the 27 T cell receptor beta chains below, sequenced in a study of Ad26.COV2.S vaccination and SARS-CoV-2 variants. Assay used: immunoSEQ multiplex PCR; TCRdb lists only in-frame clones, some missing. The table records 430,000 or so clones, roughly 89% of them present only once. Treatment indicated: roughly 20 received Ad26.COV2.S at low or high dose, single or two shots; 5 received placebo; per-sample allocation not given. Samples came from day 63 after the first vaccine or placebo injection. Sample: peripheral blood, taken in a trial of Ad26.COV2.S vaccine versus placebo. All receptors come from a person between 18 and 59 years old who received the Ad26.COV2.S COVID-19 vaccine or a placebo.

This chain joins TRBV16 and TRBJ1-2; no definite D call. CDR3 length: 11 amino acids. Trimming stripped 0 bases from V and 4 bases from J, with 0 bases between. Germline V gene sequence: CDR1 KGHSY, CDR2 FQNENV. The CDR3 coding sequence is TGTGCCAGCAGCCAATCCTATGGCTACACCTTC. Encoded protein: CASSQSYGYTF.

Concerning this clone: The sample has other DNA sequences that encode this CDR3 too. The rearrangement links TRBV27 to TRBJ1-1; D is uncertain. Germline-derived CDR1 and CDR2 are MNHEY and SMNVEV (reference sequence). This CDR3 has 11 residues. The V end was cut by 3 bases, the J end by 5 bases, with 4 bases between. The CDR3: CASSLGTEAFF. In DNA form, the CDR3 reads TGTGCCAGCAGTTTGGGAACTGAAGCTTTCTTT.

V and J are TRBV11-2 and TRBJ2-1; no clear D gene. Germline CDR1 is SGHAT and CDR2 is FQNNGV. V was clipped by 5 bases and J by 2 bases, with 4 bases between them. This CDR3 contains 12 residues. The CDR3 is CASSQPYNEQFF. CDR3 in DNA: TGTGCCAGCAGCCAACCCTACAATGAGCAGTTCTTC.

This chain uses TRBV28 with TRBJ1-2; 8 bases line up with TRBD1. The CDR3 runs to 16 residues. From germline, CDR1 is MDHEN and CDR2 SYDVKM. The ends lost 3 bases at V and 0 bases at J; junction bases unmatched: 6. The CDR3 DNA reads TGTGCCAGCAGTTTGGCAGGGGGCCGTTCTAACTATGGCTACACCTTC. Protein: CASSLAGGRSNYGYTF.

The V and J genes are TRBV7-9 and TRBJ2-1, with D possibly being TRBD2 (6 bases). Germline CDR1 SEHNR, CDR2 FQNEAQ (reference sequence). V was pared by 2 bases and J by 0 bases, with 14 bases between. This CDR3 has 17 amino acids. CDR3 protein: CASSLSRGIISYNEQFF. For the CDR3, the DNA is TGTGCCAGCAGCTTATCGCGGGGAATCATCTCCTACAATGAGCAGTTCTTC.

CDR3 residues: CASRGRETQYF. The CDR3 DNA is TGTGCCAGCAGGGGGAGAGAGACCCAGTACTTC. This chain connects TRBV2 to TRBJ2-5; TRBD2 is a possible D gene (5 bases). The CDR3 totals 11 residues. Trimming removed 6 bases at V and 4 bases at J, with 6 bases between. Germline CDR1 is SNHLY and CDR2 is FYNNEI.

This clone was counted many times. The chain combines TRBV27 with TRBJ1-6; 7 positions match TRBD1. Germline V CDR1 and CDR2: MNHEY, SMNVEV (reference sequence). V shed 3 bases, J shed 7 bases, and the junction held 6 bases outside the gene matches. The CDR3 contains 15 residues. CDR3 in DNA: TGTGCCAGCAGTTTCCTAGACAGGGAAAATTCACCCCTCCACTTT. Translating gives CASSFLDRENSPLHF.

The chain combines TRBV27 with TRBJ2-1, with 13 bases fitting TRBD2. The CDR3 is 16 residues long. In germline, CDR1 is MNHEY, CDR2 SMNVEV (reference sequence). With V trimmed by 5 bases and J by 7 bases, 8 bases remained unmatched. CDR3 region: CASSPRTSGGGNEQFF. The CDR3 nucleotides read TGTGCCAGCAGTCCGCGGACTAGCGGGGGTGGAAATGAGCAGTTCTTC.

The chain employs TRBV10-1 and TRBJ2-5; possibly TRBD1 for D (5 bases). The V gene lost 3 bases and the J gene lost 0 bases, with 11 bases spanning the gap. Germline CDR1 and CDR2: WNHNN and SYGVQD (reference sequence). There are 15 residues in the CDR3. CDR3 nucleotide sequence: TGCGCCAGCAGTGATTGGGAACAGGACCAAGAGACCCAGTACTTC. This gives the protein CASSDWEQDQETQYF.

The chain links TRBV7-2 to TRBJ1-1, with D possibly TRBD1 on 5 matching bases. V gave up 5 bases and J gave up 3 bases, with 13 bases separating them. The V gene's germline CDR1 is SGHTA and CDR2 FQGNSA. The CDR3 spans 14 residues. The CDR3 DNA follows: TGTGCCAGCAGCCGGACACGGATCGACACTGAAGCTTTCTTT. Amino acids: CASSRTRIDTEAFF.

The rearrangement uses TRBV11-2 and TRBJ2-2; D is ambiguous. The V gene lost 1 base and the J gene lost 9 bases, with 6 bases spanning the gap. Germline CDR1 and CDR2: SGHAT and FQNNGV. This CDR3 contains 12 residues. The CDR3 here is CASSLVGRELFF. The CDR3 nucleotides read TGTGCCAGCAGCTTAGTCGGCCGGGAGCTGTTTTTT. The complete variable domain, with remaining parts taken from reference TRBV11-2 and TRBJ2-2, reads EAGVAQSPRYKIIEKRQSVAFWCNPISGHATLYWYQQILGQGPKLLIQFQNNGVVDDSQLPKDRFSAERLKGVDSTLKIQPAKLEDSAVYLCASSLVGRELFFGEGSRLTVL.

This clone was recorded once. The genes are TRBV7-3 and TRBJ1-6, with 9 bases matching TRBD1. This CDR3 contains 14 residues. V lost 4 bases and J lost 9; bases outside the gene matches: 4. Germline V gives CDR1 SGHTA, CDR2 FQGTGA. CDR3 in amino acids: CASSSGTGSSPLHF. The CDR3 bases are TGTGCCAGCAGCTCCGGGACAGGGAGTTCACCCCTCCACTTT.

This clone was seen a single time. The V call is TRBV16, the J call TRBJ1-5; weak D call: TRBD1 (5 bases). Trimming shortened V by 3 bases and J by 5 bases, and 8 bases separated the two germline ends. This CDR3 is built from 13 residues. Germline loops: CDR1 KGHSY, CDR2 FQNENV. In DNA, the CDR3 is TGTGCCAGCAGCCAGACAGCTGATCAGCCCCAGCATTTT. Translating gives CASSQTADQPQHF. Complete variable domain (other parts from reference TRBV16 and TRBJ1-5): GEEVAQTPKHLVRGEGQKAKLYCAPIKGHSYVFWYQQVLKNEFKFLISFQNENVFDETGMPKERFSAKCLPNSPCSLEIQATKLEDSAVYFCASSQTADQPQHFGDGTRLSIL.

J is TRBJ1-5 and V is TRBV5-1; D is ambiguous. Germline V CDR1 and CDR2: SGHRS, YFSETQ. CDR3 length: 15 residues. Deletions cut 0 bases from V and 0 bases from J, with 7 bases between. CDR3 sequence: CASSLGQNSNQPQHF. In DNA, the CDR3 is TGCGCCAGCAGCTTGGGGCAGAATAGCAATCAGCCCCAGCATTTT.

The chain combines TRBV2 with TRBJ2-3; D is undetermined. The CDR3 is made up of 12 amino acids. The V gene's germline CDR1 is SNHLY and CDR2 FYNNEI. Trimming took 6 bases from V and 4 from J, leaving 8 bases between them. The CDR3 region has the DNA TGTGCCAGCAGATCTCCCTCAGATACGCAGTATTTT. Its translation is CASRSPSDTQYF.

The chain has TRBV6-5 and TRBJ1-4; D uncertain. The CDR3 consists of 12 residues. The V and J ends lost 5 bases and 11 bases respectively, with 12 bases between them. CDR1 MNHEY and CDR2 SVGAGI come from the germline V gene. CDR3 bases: TGTGCCAGCAGTACCCCCGCGGGGAAACTGTTTTTT. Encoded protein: CASSTPAGKLFF.

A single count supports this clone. The CDR3 sequence is CASRTDSSNQPQHF. For the CDR3, the DNA is TGTGCCAGCAGAACCGACAGTAGCAATCAGCCCCAGCATTTT. This rearrangement joins TRBV6-6 to TRBJ1-5, with D perhaps matching TRBD1 (5 bases). V was pared by 6 bases and J by 0 bases, with 9 bases between. CDR1 is MNHNY and CDR2 is SVGAGI in the germline V gene (reference sequence). This CDR3 contains 14 residues.

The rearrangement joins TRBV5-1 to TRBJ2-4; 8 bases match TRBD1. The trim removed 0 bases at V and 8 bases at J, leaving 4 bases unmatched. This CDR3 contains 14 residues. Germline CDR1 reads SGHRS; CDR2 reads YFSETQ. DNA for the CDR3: TGCGCCAGCAGCTTGGAGACAGGGGAGGACATTCAGTACTTC. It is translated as CASSLETGEDIQYF.

The CDR3 nucleotides read TGTGCCAGCAGCCCCAATAGCTACAATGAGCAGTTCTTC. Its translation is CASSPNSYNEQFF. The gene calls are TRBV9 and TRBJ2-1; D is unresolved. CDR3 size: 13 residues. Germline CDR1 and CDR2: SGDLS and YYNGEE. V dropped 4 bases and J dropped 3 bases, with 8 bases sitting between them. Full variable domain (outside the CDR3, taken from reference TRBV9 and TRBJ2-1): DSGVTQTPKHLITATGQRVTLRCSPRSGDLSVYWYQQSLDQGLQFLIQYYNGEERAKGNILERFSAQQFPDLHSELNLSSLELGDSALYFCASSPNSYNEQFFGPGTRLTVL.

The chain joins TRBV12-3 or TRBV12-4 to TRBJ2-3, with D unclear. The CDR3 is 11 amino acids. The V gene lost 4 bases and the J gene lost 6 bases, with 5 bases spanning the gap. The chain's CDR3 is CASSWWDTQYF. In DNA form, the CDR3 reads TGTGCCAGCAGTTGGTGGGATACGCAGTATTTT.

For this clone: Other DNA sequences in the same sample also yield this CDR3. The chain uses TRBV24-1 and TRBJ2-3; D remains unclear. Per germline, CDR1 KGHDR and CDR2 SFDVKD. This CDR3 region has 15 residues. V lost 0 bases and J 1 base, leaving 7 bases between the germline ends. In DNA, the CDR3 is TGTGCCACCAGTGATTTGCGTCGGGGCACAGATACGCAGTATTTT. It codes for CATSDLRRGTDTQYF.

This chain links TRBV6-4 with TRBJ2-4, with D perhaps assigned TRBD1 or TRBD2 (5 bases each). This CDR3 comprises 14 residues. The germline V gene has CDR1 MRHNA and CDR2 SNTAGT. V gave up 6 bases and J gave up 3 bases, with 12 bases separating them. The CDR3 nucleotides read TGTGCCAGCAGGGGGCGGGTGGTCAAAAACATTCAGTACTTC. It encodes CASRGRVVKNIQYF.

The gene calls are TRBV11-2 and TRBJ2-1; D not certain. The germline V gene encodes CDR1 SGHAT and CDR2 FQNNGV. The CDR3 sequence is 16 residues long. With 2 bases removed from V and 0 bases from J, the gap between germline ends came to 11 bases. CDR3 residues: CASSLPFPSSYNEQFF. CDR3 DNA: TGTGCCAGCAGCTTACCTTTTCCTAGCTCCTACAATGAGCAGTTCTTC.

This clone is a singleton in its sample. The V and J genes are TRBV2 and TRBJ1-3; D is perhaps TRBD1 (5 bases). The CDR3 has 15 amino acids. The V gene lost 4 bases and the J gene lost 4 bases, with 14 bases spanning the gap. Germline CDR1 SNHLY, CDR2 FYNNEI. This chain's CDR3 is CASSVSQGLGNTIYF. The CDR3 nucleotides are TGTGCCAGCAGTGTTTCTCAGGGCCTGGGAAACACCATATATTTT. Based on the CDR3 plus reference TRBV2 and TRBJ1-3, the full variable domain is EPEVTQTPSHQVTQMGQEVILRCVPISNHLYFYWYRQILGQKVEFLVSFYNNEISEKSEIFDDQFSVERPDGSNFTLKIRSTKLEDSAMYFCASSVSQGLGNTIYFGEGSWLTVV.

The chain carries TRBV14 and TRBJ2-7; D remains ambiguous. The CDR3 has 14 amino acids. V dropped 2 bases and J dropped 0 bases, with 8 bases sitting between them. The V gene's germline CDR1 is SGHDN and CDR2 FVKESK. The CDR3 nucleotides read TGTGCCAGCAGCCAACATGAAAGCTCCTACGAGCAGTACGTC. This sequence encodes CASSQHESSYEQYV.

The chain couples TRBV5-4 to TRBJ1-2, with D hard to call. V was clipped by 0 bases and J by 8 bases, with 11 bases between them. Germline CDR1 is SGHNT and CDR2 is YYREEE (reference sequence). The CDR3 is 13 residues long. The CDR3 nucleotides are TGTGCCAGCAGCTTGGTAACCGTTAAGGGCTACACCTTC. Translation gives CASSLVTVKGYTF.

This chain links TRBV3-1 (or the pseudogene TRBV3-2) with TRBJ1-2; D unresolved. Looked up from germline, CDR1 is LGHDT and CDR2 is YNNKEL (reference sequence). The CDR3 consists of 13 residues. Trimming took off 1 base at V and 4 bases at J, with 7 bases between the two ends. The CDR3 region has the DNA TGTGCCAGCAGCCAAGCTGTGAGCTATGGCTACACCTTC. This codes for CASSQAVSYGYTF.